This T cell receptor beta chain was profiled in a study of cytotoxic CD8 clonotypes in ibrutinib-treated CLL. This CDR3 has 14 residues. Trimming cost V 0 bases and J 3 bases; bases outside gene matches: 0. Germline V CDR1 and CDR2: SGHVS, FQNEAQ. Produced via immunoSEQ multiplex PCR; TCRdb's table is partial and in-frame only. Counted here are fewer than 70,000 clones, approximately 71% occurring once; the ten biggest clones make up 40% to 45%. V gene TRBV7-8 combines with J gene TRBJ2-7; 9 bases are shared with TRBD1. The TCR originated in a human donor with chronic lymphocytic leukemia. The sample was PBMCs, taken after 12 months of ibrutinib treatment. CDR3 amino acids: CASSLAGQGYEQYF. The CDR3 DNA reads TGTGCCAGCAGCTTAGCGGGACAGGGCTACGAGCAGTACTTC.